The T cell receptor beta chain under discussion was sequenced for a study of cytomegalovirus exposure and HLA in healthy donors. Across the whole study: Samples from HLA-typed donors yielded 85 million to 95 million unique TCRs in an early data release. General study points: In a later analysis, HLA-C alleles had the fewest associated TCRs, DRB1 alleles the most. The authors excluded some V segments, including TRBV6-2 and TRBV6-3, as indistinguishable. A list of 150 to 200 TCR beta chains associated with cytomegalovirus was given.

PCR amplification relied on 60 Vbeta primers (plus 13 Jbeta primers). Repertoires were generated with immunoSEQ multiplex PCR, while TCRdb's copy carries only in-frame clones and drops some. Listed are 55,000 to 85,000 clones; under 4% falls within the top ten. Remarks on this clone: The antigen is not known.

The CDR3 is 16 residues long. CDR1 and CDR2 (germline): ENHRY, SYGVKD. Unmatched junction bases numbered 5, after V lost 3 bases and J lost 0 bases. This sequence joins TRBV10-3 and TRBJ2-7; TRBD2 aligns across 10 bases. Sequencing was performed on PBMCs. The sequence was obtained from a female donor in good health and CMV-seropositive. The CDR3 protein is CAISDSRTSGSYEQYF. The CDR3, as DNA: TGTGCCATCAGTGATTCCCGGACTAGCGGCTCCTACGAGCAGTACTTC.